This TCR beta chain was documented in a study of blood T cells in healthy people across ages. Points from the study as a whole: Observed TCR beta diversity per million T cells went down as age went up. This fall followed a roughly linear course with age.

About this clonotype: Its specificity is not known.

Germline values: CDR1 SGHTA, CDR2 FQGNSA. The CDR3 spans 16 residues. Between the trimmed V and J ends, which lost 1 base and 0 bases, there was a span of 10 bases. A sample-barcoded 5' primer and a J-beta primer mix were used in a second PCR of roughly 7 to 11 cycles. From the 5' RACE reads, TCRdb called clonotypes with MiXCR, one entry per CDR3 protein. The sample consists of fewer than 900,000 distinct CDR3 sequences, approximately 35% of them appearing once. This TCR came from a man younger than 30 in good health. The chain employs TRBV7-2 and TRBJ2-4; D ambiguous. Sequencing input: blood. CDR3 sequence: CASSLGAGIAKNIQYF. The CDR3 DNA reads TGTGCCAGCAGCTTAGGGGCAGGCATAGCCAAAAACATTCAGTACTTC.